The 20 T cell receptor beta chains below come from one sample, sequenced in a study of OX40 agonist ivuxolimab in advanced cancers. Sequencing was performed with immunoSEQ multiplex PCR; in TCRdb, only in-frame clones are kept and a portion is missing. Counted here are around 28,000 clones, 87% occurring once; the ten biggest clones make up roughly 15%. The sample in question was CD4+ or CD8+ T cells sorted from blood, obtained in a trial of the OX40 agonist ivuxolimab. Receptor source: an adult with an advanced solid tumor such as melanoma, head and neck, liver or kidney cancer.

The CDR3 loop is CASSTVMRGGNQPQHF. In DNA form, the CDR3 reads TGTGCCAGTAGTACCGTTATGCGGGGGGGCAATCAGCCCCAGCATTTT. The chain couples TRBV19 to TRBJ1-5; D is perhaps TRBD1 (5 bases). Germline V gives CDR1 LNHDA, CDR2 SQIVND (reference sequence). Trimming cost V 4 bases and J 2 bases, with 15 bases left between them. CDR3 length: 16 amino acids.

CDR3 sequence (DNA): TGTGCCAGCAGTTTTGGGACTAGCTCAGATACGCAGTATTTT. Translated: CASSFGTSSDTQYF. This chain uses TRBV28 with TRBJ2-3, with 9 bases identical to TRBD2. From germline, CDR1 is MDHEN and CDR2 SYDVKM. CDR3 size: 14 residues. J gave up 4 bases and V 3 bases, and 2 bases lay outside the gene matches.

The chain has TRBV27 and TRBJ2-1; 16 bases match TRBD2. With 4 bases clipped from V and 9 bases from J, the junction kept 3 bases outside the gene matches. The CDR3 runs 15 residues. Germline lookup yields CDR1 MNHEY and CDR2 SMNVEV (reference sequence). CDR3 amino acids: CASSYGTSGRGEQFF. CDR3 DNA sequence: TGTGCCAGCAGTTACGGGACTAGCGGGAGGGGTGAGCAGTTCTTC.

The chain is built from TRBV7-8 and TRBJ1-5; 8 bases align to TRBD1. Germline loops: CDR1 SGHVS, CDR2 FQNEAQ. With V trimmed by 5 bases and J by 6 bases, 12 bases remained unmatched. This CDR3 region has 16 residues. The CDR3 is CASSEDRTGLRQPQHF. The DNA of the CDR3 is TGTGCCAGCAGCGAAGACCGGACAGGGTTACGTCAGCCCCAGCATTTT.

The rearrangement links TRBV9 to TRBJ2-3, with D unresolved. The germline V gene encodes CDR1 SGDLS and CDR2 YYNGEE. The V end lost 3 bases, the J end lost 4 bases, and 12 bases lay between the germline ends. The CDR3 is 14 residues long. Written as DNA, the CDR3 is TGTGCCAGCAGCGCAGGCTCGGGCCCAGATACGCAGTATTTT. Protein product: CASSAGSGPDTQYF.

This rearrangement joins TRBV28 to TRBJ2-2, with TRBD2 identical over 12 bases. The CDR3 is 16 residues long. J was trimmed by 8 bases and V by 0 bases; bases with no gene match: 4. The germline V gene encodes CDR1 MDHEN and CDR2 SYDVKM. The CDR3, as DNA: TGTGCCAGCAGTTTATGGACTAGCGGGGGAACGGGGGAGCTGTTTTTT. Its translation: CASSLWTSGGTGELFF.

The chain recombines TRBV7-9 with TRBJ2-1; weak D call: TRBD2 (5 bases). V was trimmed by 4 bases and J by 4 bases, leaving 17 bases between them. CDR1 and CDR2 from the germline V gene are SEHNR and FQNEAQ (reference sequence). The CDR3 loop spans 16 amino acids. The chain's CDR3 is CASSSAEGYGYNEQFF. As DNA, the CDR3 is TGTGCCAGCAGCTCCGCTGAGGGCTACGGGTACAATGAGCAGTTCTTC.

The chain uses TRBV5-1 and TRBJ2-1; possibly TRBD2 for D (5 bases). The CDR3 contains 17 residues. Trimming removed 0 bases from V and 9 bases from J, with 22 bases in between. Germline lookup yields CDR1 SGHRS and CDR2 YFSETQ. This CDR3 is CASSLEGGRVTSSEQFF. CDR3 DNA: TGCGCCAGCAGCTTGGAGGGTGGGAGAGTTACTTCCAGTGAGCAGTTCTTC.

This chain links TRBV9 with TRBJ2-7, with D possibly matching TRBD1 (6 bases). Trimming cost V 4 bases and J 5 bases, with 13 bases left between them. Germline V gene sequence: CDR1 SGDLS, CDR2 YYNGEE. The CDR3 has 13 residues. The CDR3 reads CASSSGDSDEQYF. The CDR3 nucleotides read TGTGCCAGCAGCTCAGGGGATAGCGACGAGCAGTACTTC. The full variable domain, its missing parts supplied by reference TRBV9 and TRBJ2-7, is DSGVTQTPKHLITATGQRVTLRCSPRSGDLSVYWYQQSLDQGLQFLIQYYNGEERAKGNILERFSAQQFPDLHSELNLSSLELGDSALYFCASSSGDSDEQYFGPGTRLTVT.

This CDR3 is CASSESSGSLGETQYF. In DNA form, the CDR3 reads TGTGCCAGCAGCGAGTCTAGCGGGAGCCTCGGCGAGACCCAGTACTTC. This sequence joins TRBV9 and TRBJ2-5, with TRBD2 matching 10 bases. Germline values: CDR1 SGDLS, CDR2 YYNGEE. This CDR3 region has 16 residues. J was trimmed by 5 bases and V by 3 bases; bases with no gene match: 10.

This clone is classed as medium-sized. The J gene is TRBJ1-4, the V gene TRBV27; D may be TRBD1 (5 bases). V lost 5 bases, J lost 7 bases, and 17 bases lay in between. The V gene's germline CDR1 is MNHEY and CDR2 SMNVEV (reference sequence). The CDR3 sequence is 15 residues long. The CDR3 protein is CASSTRSGLSEKLFF. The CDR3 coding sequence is TGTGCCAGCAGTACTCGATCGGGGCTGAGTGAAAAACTGTTTTTT.

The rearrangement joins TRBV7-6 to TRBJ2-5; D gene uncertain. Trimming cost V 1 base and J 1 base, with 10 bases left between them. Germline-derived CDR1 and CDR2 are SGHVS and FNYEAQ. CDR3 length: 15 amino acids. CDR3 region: CASSLEVGVQETQYF. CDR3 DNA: TGTGCCAGCAGCTTAGAGGTCGGCGTCCAAGAGACCCAGTACTTC.

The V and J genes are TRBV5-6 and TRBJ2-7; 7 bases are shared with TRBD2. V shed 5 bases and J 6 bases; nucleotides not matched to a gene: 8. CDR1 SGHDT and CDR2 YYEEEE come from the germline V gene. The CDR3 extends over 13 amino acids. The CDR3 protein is CASRRWGGREQYF. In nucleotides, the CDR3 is TGTGCCAGCAGGAGATGGGGGGGACGCGAGCAGTACTTC.

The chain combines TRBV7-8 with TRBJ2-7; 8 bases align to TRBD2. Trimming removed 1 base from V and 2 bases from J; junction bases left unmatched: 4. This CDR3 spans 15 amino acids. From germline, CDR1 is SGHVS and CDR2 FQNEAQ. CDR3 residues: CASSLGLAGPYEQYF. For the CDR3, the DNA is TGTGCCAGCAGCTTAGGTTTAGCGGGGCCCTACGAGCAGTACTTC. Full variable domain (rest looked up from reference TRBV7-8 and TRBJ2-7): GAGVSQSPRYKVAKRGQDVALRCDPISGHVSLFWYQQALGQGPEFLTYFQNEAQLDKSGLPSDRFFAERPEGSVSTLKIQRTQQEDSAVYLCASSLGLAGPYEQYFGPGTRLTVT.

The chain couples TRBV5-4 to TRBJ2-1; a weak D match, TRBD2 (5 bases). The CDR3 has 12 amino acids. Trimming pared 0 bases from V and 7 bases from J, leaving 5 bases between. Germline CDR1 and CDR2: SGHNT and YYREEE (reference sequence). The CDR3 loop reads CASSLAGNEQFF. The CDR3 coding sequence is TGTGCCAGCAGCTTGGCGGGGAATGAGCAGTTCTTC.

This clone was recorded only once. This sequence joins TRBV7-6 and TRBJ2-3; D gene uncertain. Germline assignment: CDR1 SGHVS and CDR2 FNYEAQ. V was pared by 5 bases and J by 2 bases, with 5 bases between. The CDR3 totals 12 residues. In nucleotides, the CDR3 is TGTGCCAGCAGCCACTTCACAGATACGCAGTATTTT. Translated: CASSHFTDTQYF. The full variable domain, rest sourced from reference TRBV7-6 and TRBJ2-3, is GAGVSQSPRYKVTKRGQDVALRCDPISGHVSLYWYRQALGQGPEFLTYFNYEAQQDKSGLPNDRFSAERPEGSISTLTIQRTEQRDSAMYRCASSHFTDTQYFGPGTRLTVL.

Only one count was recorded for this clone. The CDR3, as DNA: TGTGCCAGCAGTATACTAGTCCCGCTCACAGATACGCAGTATTTT. The encoded protein is CASSILVPLTDTQYF. This chain connects TRBV6-6 to TRBJ2-3, with a weak D call TRBD2 (5 bases). The V gene's germline CDR1 is MNHNY and CDR2 SVGAGI (reference sequence). V lost 5 bases and J 2 bases, leaving 14 bases between the germline ends. The length of the CDR3 is 15 residues.

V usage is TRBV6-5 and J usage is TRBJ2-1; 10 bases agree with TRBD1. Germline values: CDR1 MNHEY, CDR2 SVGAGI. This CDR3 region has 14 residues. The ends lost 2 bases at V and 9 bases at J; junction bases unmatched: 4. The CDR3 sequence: CASSYPGQGREQFF. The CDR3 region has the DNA TGTGCCAGCAGTTACCCGGGACAGGGGCGTGAGCAGTTCTTC.

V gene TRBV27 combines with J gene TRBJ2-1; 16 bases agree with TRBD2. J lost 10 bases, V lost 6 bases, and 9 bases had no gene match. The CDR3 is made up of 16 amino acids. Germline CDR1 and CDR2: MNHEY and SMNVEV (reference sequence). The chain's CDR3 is CASRYTPGLAGGEQFF. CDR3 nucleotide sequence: TGTGCCAGCAGATATACTCCGGGACTAGCGGGAGGGGAGCAGTTCTTC.

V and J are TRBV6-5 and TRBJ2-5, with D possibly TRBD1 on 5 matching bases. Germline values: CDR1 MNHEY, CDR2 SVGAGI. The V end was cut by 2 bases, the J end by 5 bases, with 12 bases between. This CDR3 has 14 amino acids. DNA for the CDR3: TGTGCCAGCAGTTACCTAGGGGCGAGGGAGACCCAGTACTTC. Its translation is CASSYLGARETQYF.